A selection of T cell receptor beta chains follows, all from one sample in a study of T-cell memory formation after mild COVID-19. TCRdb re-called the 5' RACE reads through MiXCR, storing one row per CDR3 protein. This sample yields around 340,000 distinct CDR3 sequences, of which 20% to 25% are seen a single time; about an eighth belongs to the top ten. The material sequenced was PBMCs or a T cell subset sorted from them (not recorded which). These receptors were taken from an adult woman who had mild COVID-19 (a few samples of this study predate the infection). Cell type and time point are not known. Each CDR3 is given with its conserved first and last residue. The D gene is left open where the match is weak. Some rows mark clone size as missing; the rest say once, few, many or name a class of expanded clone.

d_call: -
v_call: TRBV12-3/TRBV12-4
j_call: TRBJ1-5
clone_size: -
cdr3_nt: TGTGCCAGCAGTTCGTACGACAGAGGGCCCCAGCATTTT
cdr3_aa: CASSSYDRGPQHF

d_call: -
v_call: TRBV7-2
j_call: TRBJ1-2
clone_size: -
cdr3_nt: TGTGCCAGCAGCCAGGACAGAACTTATGGCTACACCTTC
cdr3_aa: CASSQDRTYGYTF

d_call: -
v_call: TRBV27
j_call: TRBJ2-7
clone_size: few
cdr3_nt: TGTGCCAGCAGGGGAGTCGGGGGGCTAGGAGAGCAGTACTTC
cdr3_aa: CASRGVGGLGEQYF

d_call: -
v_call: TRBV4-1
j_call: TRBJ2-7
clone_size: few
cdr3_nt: TGCGCCAGCAGCCAAGACCCGGGCCGGATGAGCTACGAGCAGTACTTC
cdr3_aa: CASSQDPGRMSYEQYF

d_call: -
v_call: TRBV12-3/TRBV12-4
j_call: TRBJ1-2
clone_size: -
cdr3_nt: TGTGCCATCCGAAATTCGGGGCCTAACTATGGCTACACCTTC
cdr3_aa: CAIRNSGPNYGYTF

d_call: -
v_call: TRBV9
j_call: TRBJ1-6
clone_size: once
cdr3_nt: TGTGCCAGCAGCGTAGTGTCCGGCGGACCCCTCCACTTT
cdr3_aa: CASSVVSGGPLHF

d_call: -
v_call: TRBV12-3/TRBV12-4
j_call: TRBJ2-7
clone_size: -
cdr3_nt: TGTGCCAGCAGTAAGTCCCTAGGAGTTTCCTACGAGCAGTACTTC
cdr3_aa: CASSKSLGVSYEQYF

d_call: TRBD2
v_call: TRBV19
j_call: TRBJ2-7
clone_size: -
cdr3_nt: TGTGCCAGTAGAGCGGGACCCACCTACGAGCAGTACTTC
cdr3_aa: CASRAGPTYEQYF

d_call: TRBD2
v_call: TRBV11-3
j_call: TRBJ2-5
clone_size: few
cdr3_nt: TGTGCCAGCAGCCCGGGGACTAGCGGGAACTATGGACAAGAGACCCAGTACTTC
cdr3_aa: CASSPGTSGNYGQETQYF

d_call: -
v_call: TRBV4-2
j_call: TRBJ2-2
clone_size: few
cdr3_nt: TGTGCCAGCAGCCAAGGTGGCGGGATCGCGAACACCGGGGAGCTGTTTTTT
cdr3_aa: CASSQGGGIANTGELFF

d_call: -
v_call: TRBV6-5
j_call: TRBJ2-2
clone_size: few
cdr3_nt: TGTGCCAGCAGTTACAGCCCGGCAGAATACACCGGGGAGCTGTTTTTT
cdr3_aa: CASSYSPAEYTGELFF

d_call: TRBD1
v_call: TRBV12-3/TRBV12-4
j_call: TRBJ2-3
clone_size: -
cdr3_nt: TGTGCCAGCAGTTTAACCCCGGGACAGGGCGGCACAGATACGCAGTATTTT
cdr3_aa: CASSLTPGQGGTDTQYF

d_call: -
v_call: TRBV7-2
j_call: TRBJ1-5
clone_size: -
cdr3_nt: TGTGCCAGCAGCCGGGGAGACGGCAATCAGCCCCAGCATTTT
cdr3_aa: CASSRGDGNQPQHF